One and the same sample provided the 13 T cell receptor beta chains below, sequenced in a study of shared clonotypes between healthy human individuals. Libraries were prepared by immunoSEQ multiplex PCR; TCRdb keeps only in-frame clonotypes and omits some of them. In the table there are 2 million to 2.5 million clones, around 95% of which are singletons. The material sequenced was naive CD4+ T cells sorted from blood. Subset defined: CD45RA+ positively selected. These receptors were taken from a man aged 18 to 29 in good health.

J is TRBJ1-3 and V is TRBV30, with TRBD1 matching over 10 bases. Unmatched junction bases numbered 4, after V lost 4 bases and J lost 4 bases. Germline V gene lookup returns CDR1 GTSNPN and CDR2 SVGIG (reference sequence). The CDR3 sequence is 14 residues long. CDR3: CAWMGQGIGNTIYF. For the CDR3, the DNA is TGTGCCTGGATGGGACAGGGGATCGGAAACACCATATATTTT.

The V call is TRBV2, the J call TRBJ1-5, with D maybe TRBD1 (5 bases). Deletions cut 4 bases from V and 3 bases from J, with 13 bases between. In germline, CDR1 is SNHLY, CDR2 FYNNEI. The CDR3 length is 15 residues. The CDR3 DNA follows: TGTGCCAGCAGTGGTGGGGACCTCCCCAATCAGCCCCAGCATTTT. Amino acid sequence: CASSGGDLPNQPQHF.

The V gene is TRBV10-3, the J gene TRBJ2-2; D possibly corresponds to TRBD1 (6 bases). The CDR3 runs to 16 residues. Germline V gene data show CDR1 as ENHRY and CDR2 as SYGVKD. V shed 6 bases and J shed 4 bases, with 18 bases lying between them. DNA for the CDR3: TGTGCCATCAGATACCGGGACACCGAAACCACCGGGGAGCTGTTTTTT. Protein: CAIRYRDTETTGELFF.

The gene calls are TRBV6-1 and TRBJ2-1; D remains unclear. The CDR3 extends over 18 amino acids. Germline V gene sequence: CDR1 MNHNS, CDR2 SASEGT. The V end lost 2 bases, the J end lost 0 bases, and 17 bases lay between the germline ends. The CDR3 DNA sequence: TGTGCCAGCAGTGAATGGGCAGGAAATCTCGGCTCCTACAATGAGCAGTTCTTC. Amino acid sequence: CASSEWAGNLGSYNEQFF.

The rearrangement joins TRBV19 to TRBJ2-7; 8 bases are a match to TRBD2. Looked up from germline, CDR1 is LNHDA and CDR2 is SQIVND (reference sequence). This CDR3 contains 14 residues. V trimming: 3 bases; J trimming: 6 bases; junction bases outside the gene matches: 7. As DNA, the CDR3 is TGTGCCAGTAGTATGTCTAGCGGGTATCTCGAGCAGTACTTC. Its translation: CASSMSSGYLEQYF.

A word on this clone: Other DNA sequences in the sample encode the same CDR3. The chain couples TRBV10-3 to TRBJ2-5; possibly TRBD2 for D (5 bases). V lost 0 bases to trimming and J lost 5 bases, with 7 bases between them. Germline V CDR1 and CDR2: ENHRY, SYGVKD. The length of the CDR3 is 13 residues. CDR3 sequence (DNA): TGTGCCATCAGTGAGTCTAGCGTGGAGACCCAGTACTTC. It translates to CAISESSVETQYF.

The rearrangement joins TRBV5-4 to TRBJ2-1, with no clear D. The CDR3 has 15 residues. The V gene lost 4 bases and the J gene lost 7 bases, with 18 bases spanning the gap. Germline assignment: CDR1 SGHNT and CDR2 YYREEE (reference sequence). As DNA, the CDR3 is TGTGCCAGCAGCCGTTATGAGCCCTCCGTAAATGAGCAGTTCTTC. This encodes CASSRYEPSVNEQFF.

V is TRBV6-5 and J is TRBJ2-7; D remains unclear. The CDR3 runs 14 residues. Looked up from germline, CDR1 is MNHEY and CDR2 is SVGAGI. Trimming took off 6 bases at V and 0 bases at J, with 12 bases between the two ends. The CDR3 sequence: CASRRQRSSYEQYF. For the CDR3, the DNA is TGTGCCAGCAGGAGGCAGAGAAGCTCCTACGAGCAGTACTTC.

Points on this clone: Other DNA sequences in this sample translate to the same CDR3. This chain uses TRBV5-1 with TRBJ2-6; D not resolved. V was pared by 0 bases and J by 0 bases, with 7 bases between. CDR3 size: 16 residues. The V gene's germline CDR1 is SGHRS and CDR2 YFSETQ. The CDR3 region is CASSLDGSSGANVLTF. CDR3 DNA: TGCGCCAGCAGCTTGGACGGTAGCTCTGGGGCCAACGTCCTGACTTTC.

Only one count was recorded for this clone. The chain couples TRBV5-4 to TRBJ1-4, with D possibly TRBD1 on 5 matching bases. Germline V CDR1 and CDR2: SGHNT, YYREEE (reference sequence). There are 14 residues in the CDR3. The ends were cut back, 1 base at V and 4 bases at J, with 8 bases in the middle. CDR3 protein: CASSLQGFNEKLFF. The CDR3, as DNA: TGTGCCAGCAGCTTGCAGGGATTTAATGAAAAACTGTTTTTT. The variable domain in full, completed from reference TRBV5-4 and TRBJ1-4, reads ETGVTQSPTHLIKTRGQQVTLRCSSQSGHNTVSWYQQALGQGPQFIFQYYREEENGRGNFPPRFSGLQFPNYSSELNVNALELDDSALYLCASSLQGFNEKLFFGSGTQLSVL.

The CDR3 coding sequence is TGTGCCAGCAGTCAAATAACCTATAATTCACCCCTCCACTTT. Translating gives CASSQITYNSPLHF. This chain uses TRBV27 with TRBJ1-6; no definite D call. Looked up from germline, CDR1 is MNHEY and CDR2 is SMNVEV (reference sequence). V lost 5 bases and J 2 bases, leaving 7 bases between the germline ends. The CDR3 is 14 residues long.

Comments on this clone: Other DNA sequences in this specimen translate into the identical CDR3. J is TRBJ1-2 and V is TRBV7-9, with 9 nucleotides matching TRBD1. Looked up from germline, CDR1 is SEHNR and CDR2 is FQNEAQ (reference sequence). The CDR3 is made up of 14 amino acids. V lost 4 bases and J lost 4; bases outside the gene matches: 4. CDR3 sequence reads: CASSSGQGSYGYTF. The CDR3 DNA is TGTGCCAGCAGCTCGGGACAGGGATCCTATGGCTACACCTTC.

The genes are TRBV2 and TRBJ1-4; 8 bases align to TRBD1. Germline CDR1 is SNHLY and CDR2 is FYNNEI. This CDR3 spans 15 amino acids. J lost 8 bases, V lost 5 bases, and 10 bases had no gene match. The CDR3 DNA reads TGTGCCAGCAGTACCACAGGGGGAACAGGGGAAAAACTGTTTTTT. It specifies CASSTTGGTGEKLFF.